The clone carrying this T cell receptor (beta chain) came up many times. Its target is unknown. Sequencing libraries for TCR beta were prepared with iRepertoire HTBI primers and Arm-PCR of CDR3 regions. TCRdb re-derived calls from the multiplex PCR reads in MiXCR, one entry per CDR3 protein. The sample carries some 490,000 distinct CDR3 sequences, around 13% recorded once. Documented time point: newly diagnosed GD, antithyroid drugs for less than 3 months. Extracted PBMC RNA gave rise to the TCR library. These data belong to a study of regulatory T cells in long-lasting Graves disease. The trim removed 4 bases at V and 3 bases at J, leaving 5 bases unmatched. Germline lookup yields CDR1 SGHVS and CDR2 FNYEAQ. The CDR3 runs 16 residues. Study outcomes and limitations: Sharing of public clonotypes was greater in persistent patients (roughly 2,600) than in new patients (more than 900). Persistent disease showed a preference for TRBV28, TRBJ1-2 and TRBJ2-5.

The sample was also linked to a second study, of T cells in Graves' hyperthyroidism and ophthalmopathy.

V and J are TRBV7-6 and TRBJ2-1, with TRBD2 matching 11 bases. This TCR came from a woman aged 25 to 45 with Graves disease. Sample: peripheral blood mononuclear cells (PBMCs), taken at new diagnosis, from a patient treated with antithyroid drugs. CDR3 in amino acids: CASSSLAGGIYNEQFF. The CDR3 bases are TGTGCCAGCAGCTCCCTAGCGGGAGGAATCTACAATGAGCAGTTCTTC.